This T cell receptor (beta chain) was observed in a study of blood T cell repertoires in COVID-19. Repertoires were generated with immunoSEQ multiplex PCR, while TCRdb's copy carries only in-frame clones and drops some. This sample has about 260,000 clones, with approximately 82% found just once. The TCR sequence derives from a woman at least 80 years old with acute or convalescent COVID-19. The specimen sequenced was peripheral blood.

The CDR3 spells CASSQDWVPGGTGELFF. For the CDR3, the DNA is TGTGCCAGCAGCCAAGATTGGGTCCCGGGGGGGACCGGGGAGCTGTTTTTT. The V and J genes are TRBV3-1 (or the pseudogene TRBV3-2) and TRBJ2-2; 8 bases are a match to TRBD2. CDR3 size: 17 residues. V lost 0 bases and J lost 5; bases outside the gene matches: 8. In germline, CDR1 is LGHDT, CDR2 YNNKEL (reference sequence).